The 26 T cell receptor beta chains listed next were all sequenced from one sample in a study of tumor-infiltrating lymphocytes in primary liver carcinoma. Germline DNA was extracted alongside blood RNA, which was obtained from unsorted whole blood. The input was approximately 500 ng total RNA; TCR beta cDNA was made from it with a constant-region primer. Researchers made the TCR beta libraries by running three nested multiplex PCR rounds with slightly modified ARM-PCR. Both of the initial two PCR rounds ran for about 9 cycles and employed TRBV1-TRBV30 forward primers alongside a C-beta reverse primer. TCRdb re-analysed the multiplex PCR reads in MiXCR, keeping a single row per CDR3 protein. The data show around 330,000 distinct CDR3 sequences, approximately 54% seen once. The specimen was peripheral blood. The receptors derive from a young woman with primary liver carcinoma and hepatitis B virus infection.

The chain uses TRBV28 and TRBJ2-1; TRBD2 agrees at 10 bases. Germline CDR1 is MDHEN and CDR2 is SYDVKM. The junction had 2 bases not matched to a gene; V was cut back by 5 bases and J by 4 bases. The CDR3 runs to 14 residues. CDR3 loop: CASSRAGGYNEQFF. The CDR3 DNA sequence: TGTGCCAGCAGTCGAGCGGGAGGGTACAATGAGCAGTTCTTC. The entire variable domain, with the rest obtained from reference TRBV28 and TRBJ2-1, is as follows: DVKVTQSSRYLVKRTGEKVFLECVQDMDHENMFWYRQDPGLGLRLIYFSYDVKMKEKGDIPEGYSVSREKKERFSLILESASTNQTSMYLCASSRAGGYNEQFFGPGTRLTVL.

The sample holds a few counts of this clonotype. Being one base from a much bigger clone, this may be a read error. The chain joins TRBV29-1 to TRBJ2-3, with TRBD1 as a possible D gene (5 bases). The CDR3 contains 15 residues. CDR1 SQVTM and CDR2 ANQGSEA come from the germline V gene. Trimming stripped 0 bases from V and 4 bases from J, with 14 bases between. The CDR3 sequence is CSVEDYQGLPDTQYF. The DNA for the CDR3 is TGCAGCGTTGAAGATTACCAGGGATTGCCAGATACGCAGTATTTT.

This clonotype has only a few counts. The CDR3, as DNA: TGCGCCAGCAGCTTTCTAGAAGAGACCCAGTACTTC. It is translated as CASSFLEETQYF. The V gene is TRBV5-1, the J gene TRBJ2-5; D remains unclear. The CDR3 has 12 residues. V was clipped by 2 bases and J by 3 bases, with 5 bases between them. Germline V gene sequence: CDR1 SGHRS, CDR2 YFSETQ.

V gene TRBV11-2 combines with J gene TRBJ2-2; 9 bases map to TRBD1. The junction had 20 bases not matched to a gene; V was cut back by 3 bases and J by 12 bases. Germline V gene sequence: CDR1 SGHAT, CDR2 FQNNGV. The CDR3 totals 18 residues. The CDR3 spells CASSFPTGGGSNTWKLFF. In DNA, the CDR3 is TGTGCCAGCAGCTTTCCTACAGGGGGCGGATCGAACACCTGGAAGCTGTTTTTT.

This clonotype occurred once. The chain carries TRBV19 and TRBJ1-5, with TRBD1 matching over 8 bases. Germline-derived CDR1 and CDR2 are LNHDA and SQIVND (reference sequence). The J segment lost 5 bases and the V segment lost 5 bases, leaving 5 bases of the junction unmatched. CDR3 length equals 14 residues. Written as DNA, the CDR3 is TGTGCCAGTAGTTGGGGGACAGGTTATCAGCCCCAGCATTTT. It specifies CASSWGTGYQPQHF.

This clonotype came up many times. The chain joins TRBV6-5 to TRBJ1-5, with a tentative D call TRBD1 (5 bases). Deletions cut 0 bases from V and 6 bases from J, with 9 bases between. This CDR3 comprises 14 residues. The germline gives CDR1 MNHEY, CDR2 SVGAGI. This CDR3 reads CASSYSQGGQPQHF. CDR3 bases: TGTGCCAGCAGTTACTCCCAGGGTGGTCAGCCCCAGCATTTT.

The chain carries TRBV4-1 and TRBJ1-4, with TRBD1 as a possible D gene (5 bases). Trimming shortened V by 6 bases and J by 4 bases, and 9 bases separated the two germline ends. The length of the CDR3 is 13 residues. Germline V gives CDR1 MGHRA, CDR2 YSYEKL. CDR3: CASRRDGNEKLFF. For the CDR3, the DNA is TGCGCCAGCAGAAGGGACGGTAATGAAAAACTGTTTTTT.

This clonotype appeared once. This may arise from a read error, as a much more abundant clone is one base away. The chain recombines TRBV13 with TRBJ2-7, with D possibly matching TRBD1 (6 bases). The V end lost 4 bases, the J end lost 1 base, and 14 bases lay between the germline ends. This CDR3 contains 15 residues. Germline CDR1 PRHDT, CDR2 FYEKMQ (reference sequence). CDR3 loop: CASSSGKGGSYEQYF. DNA of the CDR3: TGTGCCAGCAGCTCCGGGAAAGGGGGATCCTACGAGCAGTACTTC.

The chain couples TRBV6-2 or TRBV6-3 to TRBJ2-7; D remains unclear. The CDR3 sequence is 11 residues long. CDR1 is MNHEY and CDR2 is SVGEGT in the germline V gene. The V end lost 5 bases, the J end lost 9 bases, and 11 bases lay between the germline ends. Here the CDR3 DNA reads TGTGCCAGCAGTGACACTATCGGGCAGTACTTC. Translation: CASSDTIGQYF.

The CDR3 DNA reads as TGTGCCAGCAGCCCGACGCGACTTGCGGGGGAGCTGTTTTTT. Translated, it gives CASSPTRLAGELFF. The chain recombines TRBV14 with TRBJ2-2; no reliable D call. Trimming pared 4 bases from V and 8 bases from J, leaving 14 bases between. CDR3 length equals 14 residues. Germline V gene lookup returns CDR1 SGHDN and CDR2 FVKESK.

Of note for this clonotype: A single base separates this from a much larger clone, so it may be a read error. This sequence joins TRBV5-4 and TRBJ2-1; 11 bases are shared with TRBD2. Germline V gene data show CDR1 as SGHNT and CDR2 as YYREEE (reference sequence). The CDR3 covers 15 residues. The DNA of the CDR3 is TGTGCCAGCAGCCTCGGGACTAGCGGTTACAATGAGCAGCTCTTC. Protein sequence: CASSLGTSGYNEQLF.

V gene TRBV5-6 combines with J gene TRBJ1-4; weak D call: TRBD1 (6 bases). The CDR3 runs 14 residues. Trimming took 4 bases from V and 3 from J, leaving 10 bases between them. Germline CDR1 reads SGHDT; CDR2 reads YYEEEE. The CDR3 sequence is CASSLKGANEKLFF. In DNA form, the CDR3 reads TGTGCCAGCAGCCTCAAGGGGGCTAATGAAAAACTGTTTTTT.

A few counts support this clonotype. The junction and the germline gene differ at one end; a read error may be behind it. This rearrangement joins TRBV13 to TRBJ2-7, with 9 bases fitting TRBD2. There are 14 residues in the CDR3. Germline loops: CDR1 PRHDT, CDR2 FYEKMQ (reference sequence). This chain's CDR3 is CASSGGLALYEQYF. The CDR3 nucleotides read TGTGCCAGCAGCGGGGGACTAGCACTCTACGAGCAGTATTTC.

This clonotype has a single count. This may arise from a read error, as a much more abundant clone is one base away. The chain combines TRBV5-1 with TRBJ2-5; no clear D. Deletions cut 0 bases from V and 4 bases from J, with 13 bases between. The CDR3 is 15 residues long. CDR1 and CDR2 from the germline V gene are SGHRS and YFSETQ. The CDR3 loop reads CASSLALRPGETQYF. The DNA of the CDR3 is TGCGCCAGCAGCTTGGCCCTCCGGCCAGGAGAGACCCAGTACTTC.

Comments on this clonotype: No conserved phenylalanine or tryptophan is present at the end of the CDR3, so a read error is the likely explanation. The chain joins TRBV29-1 to TRBJ1-1; 7 bases fit TRBD1. Germline-derived CDR1 and CDR2 are SQVTM and ANQGSEA. The CDR3 covers 12 residues. The ends lost 8 bases at V and 0 bases at J; junction bases unmatched: 3. The CDR3 region is CSIGQVNTEAFV. The CDR3 DNA reads as TGCAGCATAGGACAGGTGAACACTGAAGCTTTCGTT.

As for this clonotype: This CDR3 is missing its conserved last phenylalanine or tryptophan, likely due to a read error. The chain joins TRBV6-5 to TRBJ1-6, with 7 bases matching TRBD1. CDR1 is MNHEY and CDR2 is SVGAGI in the germline V gene. This CDR3 region has 16 residues. The trim removed 0 bases at V and 9 bases at J, leaving 8 bases unmatched. The CDR3 DNA reads TGTGCCAGCAGTTACTCTCCAGGGGGTGTAGGTTCACCCCTCCACTCT. It codes for CASSYSPGGVGSPLHS.

A few counts support this clonotype. The chain recombines TRBV5-4 with TRBJ2-5; D is unresolved. V gave up 3 bases and J gave up 3 bases, with 3 bases separating them. Per germline, CDR1 SGHNT and CDR2 YYREEE (reference sequence). This CDR3 is built from 11 residues. CDR3 amino acids: CASSSKETQYF. The CDR3 DNA reads TGTGCCAGCAGCTCTAAAGAGACCCAGTACTTC.

With regard to this clonotype: This sequence may be a read error, since a much larger clone differs from it by one base. The conserved phenylalanine or tryptophan normally closing the CDR3 is absent here, so this likely arose from a read error. The rearrangement joins TRBV29-1 to TRBJ1-1; D gene unclear. CDR1 is SQVTM and CDR2 is ANQGSEA in the germline V gene. This CDR3 is built from 12 residues. Trimming took off 4 bases at V and 6 bases at J, with 12 bases between the two ends. The chain's CDR3 is CSVGRGGAEAFY. The CDR3 nucleotides are TGCAGCGTTGGTCGAGGTGGCGCTGAAGCTTTCTAT.

This chain joins TRBV28 and TRBJ1-5; 7 nucleotides align to TRBD1. The CDR3 length is 14 residues. Germline V gives CDR1 MDHEN, CDR2 SYDVKM. The CDR3 nucleotides read TGTGTCAACAGTCCCCAAGGGGGCTTCAAGCCCCAGCATTTT. This translates into CVNSPQGGFKPQHF.

This clonotype is classed as large. J is TRBJ1-1 and V is TRBV13, with D tentatively TRBD1 (5 bases). The germline V gene has CDR1 PRHDT and CDR2 FYEKMQ (reference sequence). With 0 bases removed from V and 4 bases from J, the gap between germline ends came to 18 bases. This CDR3 has 17 residues. CDR3 protein: CASSLGGFGIGGTEAFF. In DNA, the CDR3 is TGTGCCAGCAGCTTAGGAGGGTTTGGTATTGGGGGCACTGAAGCTTTCTTT.

This clonotype was counted many times. The rearrangement joins TRBV6-5 to TRBJ1-2, with D perhaps matching TRBD1 (6 bases). The CDR3 has 13 residues. The V and J ends lost 6 bases and 5 bases respectively, with 13 bases between them. Germline V gene lookup returns CDR1 MNHEY and CDR2 SVGAGI. The CDR3 DNA reads TGTGCCAGCAGCTCGGTGGGGGCGTATGGCTACACCTTC. Translating gives CASSSVGAYGYTF.

Turning to this clonotype: It may be a read error: a sequence one base away is much more abundant. The rearrangement joins TRBV6-1 to TRBJ2-5; 8 nucleotides line up with TRBD2. The CDR3 contains 14 residues. Germline lookup yields CDR1 MNHNS and CDR2 SASEGT. CDR3 region: CASGLKREFETRYF. CDR3 nucleotides: TGTGCCAGCGGGTTGAAGCGGGAGTTTGAGACCCGGTACTTC.

With regard to this clonotype: An end of the junction differs from the germline gene, which may be a read error. The chain couples TRBV6-5 to TRBJ1-6, with unresolved D. The CDR3 spans 14 residues. Germline V CDR1 and CDR2: MNHEY, SVGAGI. The CDR3 nucleotides read TGTGCCAGCAGTTTGGGCCGGAAGGGTTCACTCCTCCACTTT. Protein product: CASSLGRKGSLLHF.

As to this clonotype: Compared with germline, one end of the junction differs, possibly owing to a read error. This sequence joins TRBV30 and TRBJ2-7; 10 nucleotides match TRBD2. CDR3 length: 15 amino acids. In germline, CDR1 is GTSNPN, CDR2 SVGIG (reference sequence). CDR3 bases: TGTGCCTGGAGTAGAGGACTAGCGGTCTCCTACGAGCGGTACTTC. It translates to CAWSRGLAVSYERYF. Variable domain in full (rest from reference TRBV30 and TRBJ2-7): SQTIHQWPATLVQPVGSPLSLECTVEGTSNPNLYWYRQAAGRGLQLLFYSVGIGQISSEVPQNLSASRPQDRQFILSSKKLLLSDSGFYLCAWSRGLAVSYERYFGPGTRLTVT.

At least ten counts were recorded for this clonotype. V is TRBV6-5 and J is TRBJ2-1; 8 bases are a match to TRBD1. Germline V gene data show CDR1 as MNHEY and CDR2 as SVGAGI. This CDR3 has 12 amino acids. The trim removed 5 bases at V and 9 bases at J, leaving 3 bases unmatched. CDR3: CASSQGAGEQFF. In DNA form, the CDR3 reads TGTGCCAGCAGTCAGGGGGCGGGTGAGCAGTTCTTC.

This clonotype was counted ten times or more. The chain is built from TRBV28 and TRBJ2-7; D not certain. CDR1 is MDHEN, CDR2 SYDVKM, per germline. V lost 3 bases to trimming and J lost 3 bases, with 6 bases between them. The length of the CDR3 is 12 residues. In DNA, the CDR3 is TGTGCCAGCAGTTTCATTAACTACGAGCAGTACTTC. It is translated as CASSFINYEQYF.